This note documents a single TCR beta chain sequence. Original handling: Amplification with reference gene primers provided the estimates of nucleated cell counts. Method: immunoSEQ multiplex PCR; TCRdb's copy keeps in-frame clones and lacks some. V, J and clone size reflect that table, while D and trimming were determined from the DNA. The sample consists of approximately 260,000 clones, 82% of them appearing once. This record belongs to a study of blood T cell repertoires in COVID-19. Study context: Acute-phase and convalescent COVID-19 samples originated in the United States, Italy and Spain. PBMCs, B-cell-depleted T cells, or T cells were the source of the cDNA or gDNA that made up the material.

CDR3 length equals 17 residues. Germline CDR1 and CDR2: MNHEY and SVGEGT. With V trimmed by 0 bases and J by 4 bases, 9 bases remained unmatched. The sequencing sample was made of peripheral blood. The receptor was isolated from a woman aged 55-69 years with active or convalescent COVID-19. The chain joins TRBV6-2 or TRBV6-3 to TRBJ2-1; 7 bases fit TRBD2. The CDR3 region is CASSYSFGGYRYNEQFF. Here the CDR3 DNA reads TGTGCCAGCAGTTACTCCTTCGGGGGGTATAGGTACAATGAGCAGTTCTTC.